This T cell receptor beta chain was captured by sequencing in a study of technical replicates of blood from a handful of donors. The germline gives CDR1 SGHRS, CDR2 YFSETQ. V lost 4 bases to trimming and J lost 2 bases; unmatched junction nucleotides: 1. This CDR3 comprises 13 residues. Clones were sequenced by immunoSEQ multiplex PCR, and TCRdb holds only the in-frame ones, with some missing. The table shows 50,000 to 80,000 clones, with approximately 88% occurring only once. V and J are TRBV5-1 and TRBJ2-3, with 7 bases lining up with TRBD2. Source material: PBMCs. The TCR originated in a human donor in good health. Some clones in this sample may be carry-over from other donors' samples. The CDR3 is CASSLADTDTQYF. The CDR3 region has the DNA TGCGCCAGCAGCCTAGCGGACACAGATACGCAGTATTTT. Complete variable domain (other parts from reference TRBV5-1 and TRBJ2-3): KAGVTQTPRYLIKTRGQQVTLSCSPISGHRSVSWYQQTPGQGLQFLFEYFSETQRNKGNFPGRFSGRQFSNSRSEMNVSTLELGDSALYLCASSLADTDTQYFGPGTRLTVL.